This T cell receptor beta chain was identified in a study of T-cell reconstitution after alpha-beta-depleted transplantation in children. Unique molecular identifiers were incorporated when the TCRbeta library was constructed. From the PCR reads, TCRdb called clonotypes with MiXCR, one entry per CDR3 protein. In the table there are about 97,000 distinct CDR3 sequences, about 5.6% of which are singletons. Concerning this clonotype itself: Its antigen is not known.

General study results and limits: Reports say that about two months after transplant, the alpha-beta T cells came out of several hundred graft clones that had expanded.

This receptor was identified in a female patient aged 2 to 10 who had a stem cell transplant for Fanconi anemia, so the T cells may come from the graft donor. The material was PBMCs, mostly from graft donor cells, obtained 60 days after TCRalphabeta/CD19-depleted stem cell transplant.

The CDR3 spells CASSLVWGNQPQHF. In nucleotides, the CDR3 is TGTGCCAGCAGCTTAGTATGGGGCAATCAGCCCCAGCATTTT. The genes are TRBV7-8 and TRBJ1-5, with D uncertain. There are 14 residues in the CDR3. V was trimmed by 1 base and J by 2 bases, leaving 6 bases between them. Germline values: CDR1 SGHVS, CDR2 FQNEAQ.